This entry lists 10 T cell receptor beta chains sequenced from one sample in a study of spatial heterogeneity in lung cancer. The antigens for these receptors are not known. Study observations and caveats: Tumoral mutation counts were tracked by counts of expanded intratumoral alpha and beta TCRs.

Time point defined: sample taken at primary tumor resection. TCRdb ran MiXCR on the 5' RACE reads and lists one entry per CDR3 protein. The sample has 18,000 or so distinct CDR3 sequences, 9.5% to 10% seen once. Source: lung tumor tissue, taken at surgery. Every receptor here comes from a female donor with early-stage non-small cell lung cancer.

This clonotype has at least ten counts. In a library made to pick up alpha chains, this beta chain is a stray read with a size that means little. The V gene is TRBV5-6, the J gene TRBJ2-1; TRBD2 agrees at 10 bases. From germline, CDR1 is SGHDT and CDR2 YYEEEE. The length of the CDR3 is 17 residues. The ends lost 0 bases at V and 4 bases at J; junction bases unmatched: 7. The CDR3 DNA reads as TGTGCCAGCAGCTTGGATTCCGGACTAGCGGCGTACAATGAGCAGTTCTTC. Translating gives CASSLDSGLAAYNEQFF. Drawing the rest from reference TRBV5-6 and TRBJ2-1, the complete variable domain is DAGVTQSPTHLIKTRGQQVTLRCSPKSGHDTVSWYQQALGQGPQFIFQYYEEEERQRGNFPDRFSGHQFPNYSSELNVNALLLGDSALYLCASSLDSGLAAYNEQFFGPGTRLTVL.

This clonotype appeared many times. This beta chain appears as a stray read in a library generated for alpha chains; its size is not informative. The V call is TRBV5-1, the J call TRBJ1-1, with TRBD1 as a possible D gene (5 bases). Trimming shortened V by 0 bases and J by 4 bases, and 10 bases separated the two germline ends. Germline loops: CDR1 SGHRS, CDR2 YFSETQ. This CDR3 has 14 amino acids. In DNA, the CDR3 is TGCGCCAGCAGCTTGGCCGGGGGAAGCACTGAAGCTTTCTTT. Translated, it gives CASSLAGGSTEAFF.

There are many counts of this clonotype. This beta chain was picked up by a library intended for alpha chains and is off target, so its count carries little meaning. J is TRBJ1-1 and V is TRBV6-1, with no clear D. CDR3 length: 14 amino acids. CDR1 is MNHNS, CDR2 SASEGT, per germline. The germline V and J ends were trimmed by 6 bases and 1 base, with 12 bases remaining between them. CDR3 sequence: CASSPGPENTEAFF. For the CDR3, the DNA is TGTGCCAGCAGCCCAGGCCCGGAGAACACTGAAGCTTTCTTT.

This clonotype was recorded a few times. Since the library was made to target alpha chains, this beta chain is a stray read and its abundance is not meaningful. The chain is built from TRBV20-1 and TRBJ2-5; 8 bases are a match to TRBD1. Germline V CDR1 and CDR2: DFQATT, SNEGSKA (reference sequence). With 0 bases clipped from V and 7 bases from J, the junction kept 10 bases outside the gene matches. The CDR3 is made up of 15 amino acids. The CDR3 reads CSARDRRTGRSTQYF. Written as DNA, the CDR3 is TGCAGTGCTAGAGATCGGCGGACAGGGAGGTCGACCCAGTACTTC.

In the case of this clonotype: This beta chain is a stray read from a library made for alpha chains; its abundance is not meaningful. This chain's CDR3 is CASSRTGGANTGELFF. DNA of the CDR3: TGCGCCAGCAGCCGAACAGGGGGCGCGAACACCGGGGAGCTGTTTTTT. V usage is TRBV10-1 and J usage is TRBJ2-2; 9 nucleotides align to TRBD1. The CDR3 extends over 16 amino acids. Germline-derived CDR1 and CDR2 are WNHNN and SYGVQD (reference sequence). J gave up 0 bases and V 6 bases, and 5 bases lay outside the gene matches.

In its sample, this clonotype was seen many times. This beta chain slipped into a library made for alpha chains as a stray read, so its size is not meaningful. The rearrangement joins TRBV2 to TRBJ1-5; D not certain. Germline V gene data show CDR1 as SNHLY and CDR2 as FYNNEI. Deletions cut 6 bases from V and 4 bases from J, with 10 bases between. This CDR3 comprises 13 residues. CDR3 loop: CASSEDGNQPQHF. CDR3 sequence (DNA): TGTGCCAGCAGCGAGGACGGGAATCAGCCCCAGCATTTT.

This clonotype has at least ten counts. This beta chain lies outside the target of a library built for alpha chains; its clone size means little. V is TRBV9 and J is TRBJ2-1, with 7 bases fitting TRBD2. The CDR3 loop spans 16 amino acids. Germline lookup yields CDR1 SGDLS and CDR2 YYNGEE. V lost 0 bases to trimming and J lost 2 bases; unmatched junction nucleotides: 5. The CDR3 nucleotides are TGTGCCAGCAGCGTAGAGAAGCGGGGTGCCTACAATGAGCAGTTCTTC. Amino acids: CASSVEKRGAYNEQFF.

This clonotype was seen more than once but under ten times. As an off-target read in a library built for alpha chains, this beta chain has a frequency of little significance. The genes are TRBV4-1 and TRBJ2-1; 9 bases line up with TRBD2. The CDR3 spans 14 residues. Trimming removed 9 bases from V and 4 bases from J; junction bases left unmatched: 7. Germline loops: CDR1 MGHRA, CDR2 YSYEKL. CDR3 residues: CASQSGGPYNEQFF. The CDR3 DNA sequence: TGCGCCAGTCAAAGCGGGGGGCCATACAATGAGCAGTTCTTC.

This clonotype was observed many times. Little can be read into the size of this beta chain, an off-target read in a library designed for alpha chains. This chain connects TRBV7-9 to TRBJ2-3; D possibly matches TRBD1 or TRBD2 (6 bases each). V was clipped by 7 bases and J by 0 bases, with 14 bases between them. This CDR3 has 15 amino acids. Germline assignment: CDR1 SEHNR and CDR2 FQNEAQ (reference sequence). The CDR3 here is CASILRGVSTDTQYF. In DNA form, the CDR3 reads TGTGCCAGCATTTTAAGGGGGGTTAGCACAGATACGCAGTATTTT.

On this clonotype: A library prepared for alpha chains yielded this beta chain as an off-target read; its size is of little meaning. The chain uses TRBV5-1 and TRBJ2-7; the match to TRBD1 covers 8 bases. Germline V gene data show CDR1 as SGHRS and CDR2 as YFSETQ. Unmatched junction bases numbered 7, after V lost 0 bases and J lost 2 bases. The CDR3 sequence is 16 residues long. As DNA, the CDR3 is TGCGCCAGCAGCTTGGATCCGGACAGGGAGACCTACGAGCAGTACTTC. Residues: CASSLDPDRETYEQYF.